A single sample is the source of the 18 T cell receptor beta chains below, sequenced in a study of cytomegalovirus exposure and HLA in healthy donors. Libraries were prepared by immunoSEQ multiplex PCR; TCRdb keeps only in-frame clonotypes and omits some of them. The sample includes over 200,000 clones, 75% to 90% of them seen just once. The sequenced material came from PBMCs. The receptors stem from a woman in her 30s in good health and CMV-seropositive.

CDR3 amino acids: CASSVYRDGYTF. As DNA, the CDR3 is TGTGCCAGCAGCGTGTACAGGGATGGCTACACCTTC. This chain uses TRBV13 with TRBJ1-2; perhaps TRBD1 as D (6 bases). Per germline, CDR1 PRHDT and CDR2 FYEKMQ (reference sequence). V lost 5 bases, J lost 6 bases, and 10 bases lay in between. The CDR3 runs to 12 residues.

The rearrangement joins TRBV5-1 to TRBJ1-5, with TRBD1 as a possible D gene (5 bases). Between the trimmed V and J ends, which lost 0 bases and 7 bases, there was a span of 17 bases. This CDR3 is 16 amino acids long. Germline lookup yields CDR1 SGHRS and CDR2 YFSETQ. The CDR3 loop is CASSLVGREGGQPQHF. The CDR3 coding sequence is TGCGCCAGCAGCTTGGTCGGCAGGGAGGGAGGGCAGCCCCAGCATTTT.

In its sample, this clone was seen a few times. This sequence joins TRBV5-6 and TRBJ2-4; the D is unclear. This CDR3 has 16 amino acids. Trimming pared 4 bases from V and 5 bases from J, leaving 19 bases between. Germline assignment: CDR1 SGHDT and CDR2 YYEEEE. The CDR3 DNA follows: TGTGCCAGCAGCCCCGCTGCCCGAGCCACCCAAAACATTCAGTACTTC. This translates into CASSPAARATQNIQYF.

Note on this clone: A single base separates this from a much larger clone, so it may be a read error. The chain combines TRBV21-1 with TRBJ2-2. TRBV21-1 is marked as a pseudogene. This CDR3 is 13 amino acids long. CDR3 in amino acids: CASSRDNTGELFF. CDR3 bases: TGTGCCAGCAGCCGGGACAACACCGGGGAGCTGTTTTTT.

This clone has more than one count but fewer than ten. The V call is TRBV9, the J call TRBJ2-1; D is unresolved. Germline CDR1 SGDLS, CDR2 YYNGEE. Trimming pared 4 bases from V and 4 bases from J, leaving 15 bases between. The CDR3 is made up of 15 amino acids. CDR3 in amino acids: CASSPAPGSYNEQFF. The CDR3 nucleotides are TGTGCCAGCAGCCCAGCCCCCGGTAGTTACAATGAGCAGTTCTTC.

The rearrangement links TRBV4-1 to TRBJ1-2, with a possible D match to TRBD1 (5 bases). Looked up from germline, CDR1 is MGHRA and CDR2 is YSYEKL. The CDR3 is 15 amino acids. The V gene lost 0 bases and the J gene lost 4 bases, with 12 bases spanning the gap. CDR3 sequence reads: CASSQDSTGTYGYTF. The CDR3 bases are TGCGCCAGCAGCCAAGATTCGACCGGGACCTATGGCTACACCTTC.

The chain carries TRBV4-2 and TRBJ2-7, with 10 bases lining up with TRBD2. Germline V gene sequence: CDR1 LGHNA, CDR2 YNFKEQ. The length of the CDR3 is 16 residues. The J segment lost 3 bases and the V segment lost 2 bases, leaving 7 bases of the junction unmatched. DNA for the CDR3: TGTGCCAGCAGCCAAACCCCCCTAGCGGGGGACTACGAGCAGTACTTC. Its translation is CASSQTPLAGDYEQYF.

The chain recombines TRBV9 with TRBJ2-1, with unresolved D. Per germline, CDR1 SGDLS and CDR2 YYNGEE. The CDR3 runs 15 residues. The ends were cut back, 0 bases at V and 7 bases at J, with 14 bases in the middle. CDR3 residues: CASSVVNSVTNEQFF. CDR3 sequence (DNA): TGTGCCAGCAGCGTAGTTAATTCGGTCACAAATGAGCAGTTCTTC.

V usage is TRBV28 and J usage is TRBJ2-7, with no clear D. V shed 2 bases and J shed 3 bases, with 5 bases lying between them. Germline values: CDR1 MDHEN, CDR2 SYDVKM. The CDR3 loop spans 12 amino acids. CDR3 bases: TGTGCCAGCAGTTTAGTCCTCTACGAGCAGTACTTC. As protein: CASSLVLYEQYF.

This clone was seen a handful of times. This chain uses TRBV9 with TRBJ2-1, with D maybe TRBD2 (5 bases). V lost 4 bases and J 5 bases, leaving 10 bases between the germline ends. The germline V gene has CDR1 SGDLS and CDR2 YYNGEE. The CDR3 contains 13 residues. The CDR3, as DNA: TGTGCCAGCAGCCCCGACGGGAACAATGAGCAGTTCTTC. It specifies CASSPDGNNEQFF.

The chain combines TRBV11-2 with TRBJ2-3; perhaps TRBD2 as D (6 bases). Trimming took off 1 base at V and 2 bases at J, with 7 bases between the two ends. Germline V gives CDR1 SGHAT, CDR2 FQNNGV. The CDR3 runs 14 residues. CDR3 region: CASSLAGATDTQYF. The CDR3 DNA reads TGTGCCAGCAGCTTAGCGGGAGCCACAGATACGCAGTATTTT.

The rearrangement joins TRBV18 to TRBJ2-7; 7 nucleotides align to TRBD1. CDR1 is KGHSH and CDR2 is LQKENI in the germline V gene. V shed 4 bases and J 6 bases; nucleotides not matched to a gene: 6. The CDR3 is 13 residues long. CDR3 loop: CASSQGASTEQYF. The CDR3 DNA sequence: TGTGCCAGCTCACAGGGGGCCAGTACCGAGCAGTACTTC.

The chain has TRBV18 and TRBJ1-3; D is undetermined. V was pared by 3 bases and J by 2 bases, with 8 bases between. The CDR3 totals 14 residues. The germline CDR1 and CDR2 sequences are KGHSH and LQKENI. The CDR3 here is CASSPAGTGNTIYF. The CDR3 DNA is TGTGCCAGCTCACCCGCCGGGACTGGAAACACCATATATTTT.

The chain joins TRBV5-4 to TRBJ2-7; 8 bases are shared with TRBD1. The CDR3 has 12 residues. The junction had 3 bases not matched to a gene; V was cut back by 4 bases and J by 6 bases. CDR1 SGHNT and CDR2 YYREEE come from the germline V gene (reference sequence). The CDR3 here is CASSEDRAEQYF. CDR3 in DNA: TGTGCCAGCAGCGAGGACAGGGCCGAGCAGTACTTC.

The CDR3 protein is CASPPAGRVGDTQYF. The CDR3 nucleotides are TGTGCCAGCCCACCGGCGGGGCGGGTGGGAGATACGCAGTATTTT. This chain joins TRBV11-2 and TRBJ2-3, with D possibly being TRBD2 (6 bases). This CDR3 is built from 15 residues. V was clipped by 8 bases and J by 5 bases, with 20 bases between them. Per the germline V gene, CDR1 is SGHAT and CDR2 is FQNNGV.

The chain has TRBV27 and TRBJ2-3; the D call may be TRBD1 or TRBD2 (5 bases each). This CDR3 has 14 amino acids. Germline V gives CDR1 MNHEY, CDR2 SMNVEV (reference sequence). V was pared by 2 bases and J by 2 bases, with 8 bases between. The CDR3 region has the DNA TGTGCCAGCAGTTTAGGGACGAACACAGATACGCAGTATTTT. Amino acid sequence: CASSLGTNTDTQYF.

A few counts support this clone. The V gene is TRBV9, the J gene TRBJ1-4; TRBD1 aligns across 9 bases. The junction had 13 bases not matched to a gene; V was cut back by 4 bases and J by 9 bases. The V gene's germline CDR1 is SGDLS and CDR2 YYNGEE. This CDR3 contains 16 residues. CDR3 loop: CASSPHPGGTGKKLFF. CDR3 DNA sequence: TGTGCCAGCAGCCCCCATCCAGGTGGGACAGGGAAAAAACTGTTTTTT.

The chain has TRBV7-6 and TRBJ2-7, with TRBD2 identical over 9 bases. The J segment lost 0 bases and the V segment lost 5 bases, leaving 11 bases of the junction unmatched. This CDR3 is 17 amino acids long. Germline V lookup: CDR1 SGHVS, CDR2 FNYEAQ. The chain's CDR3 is CASSPSPLAGYSYEQYF. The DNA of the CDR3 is TGTGCCAGCAGCCCCTCCCCCCTAGCGGGATACTCCTACGAGCAGTACTTC.